One and the same sample provided the 26 T cell receptor beta chains below, sequenced in a study of T-cell reconstitution after alpha-beta-depleted transplantation in children. The library targeted TCRbeta and was prepared with unique molecular identifiers. TCRdb called the PCR reads again in MiXCR, with one record for every CDR3 protein. The sample lists 95,000 to 150,000 distinct CDR3 sequences, more than 20% seen once, with about 10% in the top ten. The sequenced sample was PBMCs, mostly from graft donor cells, obtained 180 days after TCRalphabeta/CD19-depleted stem cell transplant. Receptors were obtained from a male patient between 2 and 15 years old who had a stem cell transplant for chronic granulomatous disease, so the T cells may come from the graft donor.

The sample holds a few counts of this clonotype. The V call is TRBV15, the J call TRBJ2-7; D gene uncertain. The germline V gene encodes CDR1 LNHNV and CDR2 YYDKDF (reference sequence). The CDR3 has 14 amino acids. Trimming removed 0 bases at V and 3 bases at J, with 9 bases between. CDR3 sequence: CATSRETPRYEQYF. The CDR3 region has the DNA TGTGCCACCAGCAGAGAGACACCCCGCTACGAGCAGTACTTC.

This clonotype was counted between two and nine times. The chain couples TRBV29-1 to TRBJ2-1; maybe TRBD1 (5 bases). The V gene's germline CDR1 is SQVTM and CDR2 ANQGSEA. The ends were cut back, 3 bases at V and 3 bases at J, with 12 bases in the middle. The CDR3 extends over 14 amino acids. The CDR3 region is CSVDRQGNYNEQFF. The DNA of the CDR3 is TGCAGCGTTGATCGCCAGGGTAACTACAATGAGCAGTTCTTC.

This clonotype was observed at least ten times. This chain connects TRBV12-3 or TRBV12-4 to TRBJ1-2; no definite D call. The CDR3 totals 14 residues. With 6 bases removed from V and 0 bases from J, the gap between germline ends came to 11 bases. CDR3 in amino acids: CASSPTGANYGYTF. The CDR3 DNA follows: TGTGCCAGCAGCCCAACGGGTGCTAACTATGGCTACACCTTC.

This clonotype has at least ten counts. The chain links TRBV18 to TRBJ2-3; D remains unclear. Trimming removed 4 bases at V and 0 bases at J, with 8 bases between. The CDR3 has 14 residues. The germline CDR1 and CDR2 sequences are KGHSH and LQKENI. CDR3 sequence: CASSRHGSTDTQYF. For the CDR3, the DNA is TGTGCCAGCTCACGCCACGGGAGCACAGATACGCAGTATTTT.

J is TRBJ2-3 and V is TRBV4-3, with a tentative D call TRBD2 (5 bases). The V gene lost 4 bases and the J gene lost 4 bases, with 18 bases spanning the gap. CDR3 length equals 16 residues. Germline CDR1 and CDR2: LGHNA and YSLEER. This CDR3 reads CASSPGVGKGADTQYF. The CDR3 DNA reads TGCGCCAGCAGCCCCGGGGTAGGGAAGGGTGCAGATACGCAGTATTTT.

This clonotype occurred many times. The chain recombines TRBV5-1 with TRBJ2-3; 7 positions agree with TRBD1. Germline V gives CDR1 SGHRS, CDR2 YFSETQ. The V gene end was trimmed by 4 bases and the J gene end by 4 bases; junction bases not matched to a gene: 9. This CDR3 contains 15 residues. CDR3 residues: CASSPRQGVADTQYF. DNA for the CDR3: TGCGCCAGCAGCCCCCGACAGGGAGTGGCAGATACGCAGTATTTT.

About this clonotype itself: A much larger clone lies one base from this, so it may be a read error. The genes are TRBV9 and TRBJ2-6; weak D call: TRBD1 (5 bases). Per the germline V gene, CDR1 is SGDLS and CDR2 is YYNGEE. CDR3 length: 14 amino acids. Here the CDR3 DNA reads TGTGCCAGCAGATCACACTCTGGGGCCAACGGCCTGACTTTC. It translates to CASRSHSGANGLTF.

V and J are TRBV5-1 and TRBJ1-6; 8 bases map to TRBD1. The CDR3 has 16 residues. The J segment lost 7 bases and the V segment lost 4 bases, leaving 10 bases of the junction unmatched. Germline V CDR1 and CDR2: SGHRS, YFSETQ. Here the CDR3 reads CASSQDRAPINSPLHF. The CDR3 DNA reads as TGCGCCAGCAGCCAGGACAGGGCACCTATCAATTCACCCCTCCACTTT.

The V and J genes are TRBV12-3 or TRBV12-4 and TRBJ2-7; D possibly corresponds to TRBD1 (6 bases). This CDR3 comprises 17 residues. Trimming stripped 5 bases from V and 3 bases from J, with 23 bases between. The CDR3 DNA sequence: TGTGCCAGCAGTCGAATTATCCTGGAGACAGGCTACTACGAGCAGTACTTC. Translating it yields CASSRIILETGYYEQYF.

CDR3 residues: CASSTSGQGSYNEQFF. DNA for the CDR3: TGTGCCAGCTCAACCTCCGGACAGGGGTCCTACAATGAGCAGTTCTTC. The chain employs TRBV18 and TRBJ2-1; TRBD1 aligns across 9 bases. Trimming took 5 bases from V and 1 from J; bases not matched to a gene: 6. The CDR3 covers 16 residues. Germline V gives CDR1 KGHSH, CDR2 LQKENI.

This clonotype showed up many times. V is TRBV20-1 and J is TRBJ2-7; 9 bases match TRBD1. Per germline, CDR1 DFQATT and CDR2 SNEGSKA (reference sequence). After removal of 3 bases from V and 4 bases from J, the junction contained 7 bases not matched to a gene. The CDR3 spans 14 residues. The CDR3 sequence: CSASLGTGIYEQYF. The CDR3 region has the DNA TGCAGTGCTAGCCTCGGGACAGGGATATACGAGCAGTACTTC.

In this sample, this clonotype turned up many times. The CDR3 reads CSASQQGANSPLHF. Written as DNA, the CDR3 is TGCAGTGCTAGTCAACAGGGGGCGAATTCACCCCTCCACTTT. V usage is TRBV20-1 and J usage is TRBJ1-6, with 9 bases identical to TRBD1. The CDR3 has 14 residues. CDR1 is DFQATT and CDR2 is SNEGSKA in the germline V gene (reference sequence). V shed 3 bases, J shed 7 bases, and the junction held 4 bases outside the gene matches.

This clonotype appeared a few times. CDR3 residues: CASSTAGTDTEAFF. For the CDR3, the DNA is TGTGCCAGCAGTACTGCCGGGACGGACACTGAAGCTTTCTTT. The chain carries TRBV7-8 and TRBJ1-1, with D perhaps matching TRBD1 (5 bases). The CDR3 length is 14 residues. Looked up from germline, CDR1 is SGHVS and CDR2 is FQNEAQ. Between the trimmed V and J ends, which lost 6 bases and 3 bases, there was a span of 14 bases. Supplemented by reference TRBV7-8 and TRBJ1-1, the full variable domain reads GAGVSQSPRYKVAKRGQDVALRCDPISGHVSLFWYQQALGQGPEFLTYFQNEAQLDKSGLPSDRFFAERPEGSVSTLKIQRTQQEDSAVYLCASSTAGTDTEAFFGQGTRLTVV.

As regards this clonotype: This may come from a read error, since a much larger clone is one base off. This chain connects TRBV6-5 to TRBJ1-2, with TRBD1 as a possible D gene (6 bases). CDR1 and CDR2 from the germline V gene are MNHEY and SVGAGI. There are 15 residues in the CDR3. The CDR3 loop is CACSYEGGTNYGYTF. CDR3 DNA sequence: TGTGCCTGCAGTTACGAGGGGGGGACGAACTATGGCTACACCTTC.

The chain recombines TRBV4-2 with TRBJ2-1, with a possible D match to TRBD2 (5 bases). Deletions cut 2 bases from V and 9 bases from J, with 5 bases between. CDR3 length: 11 amino acids. Germline CDR1 reads LGHNA; CDR2 reads YNFKEQ. The CDR3 sequence: CASSQSGEQFF. The CDR3 region has the DNA TGTGCCAGCAGCCAAAGCGGTGAGCAGTTCTTC.

The V gene is TRBV19, the J gene TRBJ2-7, with 7 bases aligning to TRBD1. CDR3 length equals 15 residues. CDR1 is LNHDA and CDR2 is SQIVND in the germline V gene (reference sequence). V trimming: 5 bases; J trimming: 5 bases; junction bases outside the gene matches: 12. The CDR3 reads CASSHTGQYFHEQYF. The CDR3 nucleotides are TGTGCCAGTAGTCATACGGGACAGTATTTCCACGAGCAGTACTTC.

The chain has TRBV7-8 and TRBJ1-2; D is undetermined. V was pared by 2 bases and J by 8 bases, with 12 bases between. The germline gives CDR1 SGHVS, CDR2 FQNEAQ. CDR3 length: 13 amino acids. The CDR3, as DNA: TGTGCCAGCAGCTTACGGGAGTTGGGAGGCTACACCTTC. Amino acids: CASSLRELGGYTF. Together with reference TRBV7-8 and TRBJ1-2, the CDR3 gives the full variable domain: GAGVSQSPRYKVAKRGQDVALRCDPISGHVSLFWYQQALGQGPEFLTYFQNEAQLDKSGLPSDRFFAERPEGSVSTLKIQRTQQEDSAVYLCASSLRELGGYTFGSGTRLTVV.

A single count supports this clonotype. This chain uses TRBV7-3 with TRBJ2-1; D ambiguous. CDR1 is SGHTA and CDR2 is FQGTGA in the germline V gene. This CDR3 contains 13 residues. The germline V and J ends were trimmed by 5 bases and 6 bases, with 11 bases remaining between them. The CDR3 DNA follows: TGTGCCAGCAGCGACCTAGTGCCCAATGAGCAGTTCTTC. This sequence encodes CASSDLVPNEQFF.

The V call is TRBV20-1, the J call TRBJ2-1; TRBD2 might be the D (6 bases). The CDR3 has 15 amino acids. Trimming shortened V by 1 base and J by 7 bases, and 17 bases separated the two germline ends. Germline-derived CDR1 and CDR2 are DFQATT and SNEGSKA (reference sequence). The CDR3 is CSARAGTSFGNEQFF. CDR3 nucleotides: TGCAGTGCTAGAGCGGGAACTAGCTTCGGTAATGAGCAGTTCTTC.

The sample holds a few counts of this clonotype. This chain joins TRBV6-5 and TRBJ1-3, with 9 bases that match TRBD1. The V segment lost 0 bases and the J segment 0 bases; nucleotides outside the gene matches: 6. The CDR3 spans 18 residues. Germline V lookup: CDR1 MNHEY, CDR2 SVGAGI. CDR3 DNA sequence: TGTGCCAGCAGTTACTCATGGACAGGGGCTAACTCTGGAAACACCATATATTTT. This codes for CASSYSWTGANSGNTIYF.

This clonotype was detected ten times or more. This chain links TRBV15 with TRBJ2-2; D gene ambiguous. The CDR3 runs 18 residues. V dropped 1 base and J dropped 7 bases, with 22 bases sitting between them. The germline V gene has CDR1 LNHNV and CDR2 YYDKDF (reference sequence). CDR3 sequence (DNA): TGTGCCACCAGCAGAGCTGGGAACTGGTTTAATTGGGGCGGGGAGCTGTTTTTT. This translates into CATSRAGNWFNWGGELFF.

This clonotype was observed once. This sequence joins TRBV5-4 and TRBJ2-4, with D possibly being TRBD2 (6 bases). Trimming cost V 4 bases and J 4 bases, with 9 bases left between them. The CDR3 is 13 residues long. In germline, CDR1 is SGHNT, CDR2 YYREEE (reference sequence). CDR3 sequence reads: CASSGGLKNIQYF. The DNA for the CDR3 is TGTGCCAGCAGCGGGGGGTTAAAAAACATTCAGTACTTC.

The count of this clonotype is one. This chain joins TRBV7-6 and TRBJ1-4, with D tentatively TRBD1 (5 bases). The CDR3 is 15 amino acids. CDR1 SGHVS and CDR2 FNYEAQ come from the germline V gene. Trimming pared 1 base from V and 7 bases from J, leaving 13 bases between. This chain's CDR3 is CASSLGTTVIEKLFF. DNA of the CDR3: TGTGCCAGCAGCTTAGGGACGACAGTTATTGAAAAACTGTTTTTT.

Notes on this clonotype: A single base separates this from a much larger clone, so it may be a read error. The rearrangement links TRBV7-6 to TRBJ2-6; D unresolved. CDR1 SGHVS and CDR2 FNYEAQ come from the germline V gene. Trimming cost V 2 bases and J 0 bases, with 5 bases left between them. The CDR3 covers 15 residues. CDR3 sequence reads: CASSLMASGANVLTF. CDR3 bases: TGTGCCAGCAGCTTAATGGCCTCTGGGGCCAACGTCCTGACTTTC.

Many counts were recorded for this clonotype. This chain uses TRBV20-1 with TRBJ2-1, with D perhaps TRBD2 (6 bases). The germline V and J ends were trimmed by 5 bases and 10 bases, with 24 bases remaining between them. Germline lookup yields CDR1 DFQATT and CDR2 SNEGSKA (reference sequence). This CDR3 contains 15 residues. CDR3 amino acids: CSAPNRGTLVGEQFF. CDR3 nucleotides: TGCAGTGCTCCGAATCGGGGGACGTTAGTTGGGGAGCAGTTCTTC.

This clonotype was recorded many times. The chain employs TRBV7-2 and TRBJ2-1, with 9 bases matching TRBD1. This CDR3 contains 16 residues. The J segment lost 7 bases and the V segment lost 5 bases, leaving 12 bases of the junction unmatched. Germline assignment: CDR1 SGHTA and CDR2 FQGNSA. The CDR3 protein is CASSLTTGGFKNEQFF. In nucleotides, the CDR3 is TGTGCCAGCAGCCTCACCACAGGGGGCTTTAAGAATGAGCAGTTCTTC.